This T cell receptor (beta chain) was sequenced during a study of regulatory T cells in long-lasting Graves disease. In this sample, this clonotype turned up many times. According to the study, TCR beta libraries were built with iRepertoire HTBI primers and CDR3-region Arm-PCR. One entry per CDR3 protein results from TCRdb running MiXCR on the multiplex PCR reads. This table has some 250,000 distinct CDR3 sequences, more than 15% appearing once. Time point specified: newly diagnosed GD, antithyroid drugs for less than 3 months. Making the TCR library involved RNA that had been extracted from PBMCs. As a group, patients came from one endocrinology department in Xi'an, China. The data also belong to a second study, concerning T cells in Graves' hyperthyroidism and ophthalmopathy.

Sample: peripheral blood mononuclear cells (PBMCs), taken at new diagnosis, from a patient treated with antithyroid drugs. The TCR comes from a woman aged 25-40 years with Graves disease.

The CDR3 protein is CASSQWGAGNNEQFF. The CDR3 coding sequence is TGTGCCAGCAGCCAATGGGGGGCAGGGAACAATGAGCAGTTCTTC. V is TRBV3-1 and J is TRBJ2-1, with D possibly being TRBD1 or TRBD2 (6 bases each). CDR1 and CDR2 from the germline V gene are LGHDT and YNNKEL (reference sequence). The CDR3 is made up of 15 amino acids. Trimming removed 2 bases at V and 5 bases at J, with 13 bases between.